The clone carrying this T cell receptor (beta chain) occurred a few times. This CDR3 has 15 amino acids. Germline CDR1 and CDR2: SGHAT and FQNNGV. Trimming took 3 bases from V and 5 from J; bases not matched to a gene: 6. This entry belongs to a study of blood T cells in healthy people across ages. Sample-barcoded 5' priming and a J-beta primer mix drove a second PCR of 7 to 11 cycles. TCRdb ran MiXCR on the 5' RACE reads and lists one entry per CDR3 protein. Among around 500,000 distinct CDR3 sequences listed, about 29% were seen once. These records were also assigned to another study, of T cells of mothers and their children.

Sequencing input: blood. This clonotype was obtained from a boy aged 2-9 years in good health. The chain joins TRBV11-2 to TRBJ2-1, with 8 nucleotides matching TRBD1. As DNA, the CDR3 is TGTGCCAGCAGCTTGGACAGGGCAAAACACAATGAGCAGTTCTTC. It specifies CASSLDRAKHNEQFF.